The source of this T cell receptor (beta chain) is a study of blood T cell repertoires in COVID-19. The CDR3 extends over 15 amino acids. Trimming took 2 bases from V and 2 from J; bases not matched to a gene: 4. CDR1 and CDR2 from the germline V gene are SGHRS and YFSETQ. The method was immunoSEQ multiplex PCR; TCRdb's version includes in-frame clones alone and lacks a portion of them. Of 95,000 to 120,000 clones listed, around 85% are singletons. This clone has just one count. The same CDR3 is also encoded by other DNA sequences in this sample. Sequenced sample: peripheral blood. This chain uses TRBV5-1 with TRBJ1-3; TRBD1 matches at 7 bases. This receptor was identified in a woman aged 55-70 years with COVID-19, enrolled during active disease. The CDR3 here is CASSFGQDPGNTIYF. CDR3 nucleotides: TGCGCCAGCAGCTTCGGACAGGATCCTGGAAACACCATATATTTT.